This T cell receptor beta chain was documented in a study of cytomegalovirus exposure and HLA in healthy donors. Overall study findings and caveats: The listing of 150 to 200 TCR beta chains classed them as cytomegalovirus-associated. Researchers reported in a later analysis that a missense DCLRE1C variant was tied to TCR beta V- and J-gene trimming.

It was with 60 Vbeta and 13 Jbeta primers that the PCR ran. Repertoires were generated with immunoSEQ multiplex PCR, while TCRdb's copy carries only in-frame clones and drops some. The table has approximately 150,000 clones, roughly 67% seen once. The CDR3 spans 15 residues. V dropped 0 bases and J dropped 7 bases, with 15 bases sitting between them. CDR1 MRHNA and CDR2 SNTAGT come from the germline V gene. About this clone: Its matching antigen is unknown.

The rearrangement uses TRBV6-4 and TRBJ1-2; D is unclear. What was sequenced was PBMCs. This TCR derives from a woman aged 18 to 35 in good health and CMV-seropositive. CDR3 loop: CASSDSSLSTGGYTF. The CDR3 coding sequence is TGTGCCAGCAGTGACTCTTCCCTTTCGACGGGTGGCTACACCTTC.